One sample yielded the 8 T cell receptor beta chains listed below, sequenced in a study of CD8+ T cells in alopecia areata. Treatment of the sample: oral pan-JAK inhibitor, 5-10 mg twice daily. Sequencing used cDNA as its template, made by extracting RNA and reverse transcribing it. The protocol was immunoSEQ multiplex PCR, while the TCRdb copy is restricted to in-frame clones and leaves out a portion. Here the sample spans approximately 210,000 clones, 66% being singletons. Sequences were derived from CD4+ T cells sorted from blood, sampled at roughly week 45, from a patient treated with tofacitinib. These receptors all come from a human donor with alopecia areata.

This clone came up once. V and J are TRBV29-1 and TRBJ2-7; tentatively, D is TRBD2 (6 bases). V was shortened by 1 base and J by 3 bases, with 10 bases between the two germline ends. From germline, CDR1 is SQVTM and CDR2 ANQGSEA. This CDR3 is 13 amino acids long. The CDR3 is CSVEGGGGYEQYF. CDR3 DNA: TGCAGCGTTGAAGGGGGAGGTGGCTACGAGCAGTACTTC.

V usage is TRBV19 and J usage is TRBJ2-2; 8 positions agree with TRBD2. This CDR3 region has 16 residues. V trimming: 6 bases; J trimming: 6 bases; junction bases outside the gene matches: 12. The germline V gene has CDR1 LNHDA and CDR2 SQIVND (reference sequence). The CDR3 here is CASSPRGGKSPGELFF. The CDR3 DNA reads TGTGCCAGTAGCCCCCGGGGGGGGAAGAGCCCCGGGGAGCTGTTTTTT.

The chain is built from TRBV29-1 and TRBJ1-1; D remains unclear. The CDR3 sequence is 11 residues long. The germline V gene encodes CDR1 SQVTM and CDR2 ANQGSEA. Trimming stripped 5 bases from V and 6 bases from J, with 10 bases between. CDR3 in DNA: TGCAGCGTTTTGGGGTCCGCTGAAGCTTTCTTT. Its translation: CSVLGSAEAFF.

V gene TRBV6-6 combines with J gene TRBJ1-2; the match to TRBD1 covers 10 bases. The junction had 12 bases not matched to a gene; V was cut back by 6 bases and J by 8 bases. Germline loops: CDR1 MNHNY, CDR2 SVGAGI (reference sequence). CDR3 length equals 15 residues. The CDR3 DNA sequence: TGTGCCAGCAGGAAGCGGGACAGGGGCCCGGGCGGCTACACCTTC. Its protein product is CASRKRDRGPGGYTF.

V gene TRBV6-5 combines with J gene TRBJ1-2; D uncertain. V lost 2 bases to trimming and J lost 8 bases, with 12 bases between them. The CDR3 covers 13 residues. The V gene's germline CDR1 is MNHEY and CDR2 SVGAGI. The CDR3 nucleotides read TGTGCCAGCAGTTACACCCCCTTGGGGGGCTACACCTTC. Protein: CASSYTPLGGYTF.

The rearrangement links TRBV7-8 to TRBJ2-1; no clear D. Trimming stripped 5 bases from V and 9 bases from J, with 26 bases between. Germline-derived CDR1 and CDR2 are SGHVS and FQNEAQ. The CDR3 extends over 17 amino acids. CDR3 DNA sequence: TGTGCCAGCAGCCCGTCGGGTAGACCCCGGGTTTCCGGTGAGCAGTTCTTC. Its translation is CASSPSGRPRVSGEQFF.

In its sample, this clone was seen a few times. V gene TRBV2 combines with J gene TRBJ2-7; 9 nucleotides line up with TRBD1. The V segment lost 4 bases and the J segment 6 bases; nucleotides outside the gene matches: 10. The CDR3 totals 15 residues. The V gene's germline CDR1 is SNHLY and CDR2 FYNNEI. Written as DNA, the CDR3 is TGTGCCAGCAGTGGCCGGGACAGGGTCCTAGGCGAGCAGTACTTC. As protein: CASSGRDRVLGEQYF.

Only a few counts were recorded for this clone. This chain joins TRBV29-1 and TRBJ2-5, with TRBD1 matching 8 bases. V trimming: 7 bases; J trimming: 4 bases; junction bases outside the gene matches: 5. This CDR3 has 12 residues. Germline V gives CDR1 SQVTM, CDR2 ANQGSEA. The CDR3, as DNA: TGCAGCGGAGCAGGGGGCGCAGAGACCCAGTACTTC. This gives the protein CSGAGGAETQYF.